What follows describes a single T cell receptor (beta chain). These data are taken from a study of blood T cell repertoires in COVID-19. Study summary: Collection of acute and convalescent COVID-19 samples took place in the United States, Italy and Spain. T cells, B-cell-depleted T cells, or PBMCs provided the cDNA or gDNA that served as material.

Source study methods: The assay estimated nucleated cells by amplifying reference gene primers. Sequencing used immunoSEQ multiplex PCR; TCRdb keeps in-frame clones, though not all of them. The V and J calls and the clone size are those of that table, but D and trimming were determined from the DNA. The sample carries about 210,000 clones, approximately 86% recorded once. V shed 0 bases and J shed 0 bases, with 6 bases lying between them. Looked up from germline, CDR1 is SGDLS and CDR2 is YYNGEE. The CDR3 consists of 15 residues. The clonotype comes from a man in his late teens or twenties with active or convalescent COVID-19. The sequenced sample was peripheral blood. This chain connects TRBV9 to TRBJ2-2, with a weak D call TRBD2 (5 bases). CDR3 protein: CASSVGTANTGELFF. As DNA, the CDR3 is TGTGCCAGCAGCGTAGGGACTGCGAACACCGGGGAGCTGTTTTTT.